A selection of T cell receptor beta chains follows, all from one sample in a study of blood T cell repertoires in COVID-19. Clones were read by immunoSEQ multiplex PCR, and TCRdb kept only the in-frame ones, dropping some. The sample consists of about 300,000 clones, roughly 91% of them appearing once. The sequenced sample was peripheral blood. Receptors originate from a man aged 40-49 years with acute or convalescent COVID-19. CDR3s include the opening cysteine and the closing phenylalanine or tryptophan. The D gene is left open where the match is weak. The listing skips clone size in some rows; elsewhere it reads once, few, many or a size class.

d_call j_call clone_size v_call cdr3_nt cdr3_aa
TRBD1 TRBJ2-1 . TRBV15 TGTGCCACCAGCAGAGACGCGATAGAGACAGGGAAATCCTACAATGAGCAGTTCTTC CATSRDAIETGKSYNEQFF
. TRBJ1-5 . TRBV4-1 TGCGCCAGCAGCCCCCGACAGAGAAATCAGCCCCAGCATTTT CASSPRQRNQPQHF
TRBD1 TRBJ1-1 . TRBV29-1 TGCAGCGGTCACAGGGGGCAGGGCACTGAAGCTTTCTTT CSGHRGQGTEAFF
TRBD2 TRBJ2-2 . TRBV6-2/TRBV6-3 TGTGCCAGCAGTTTAAGAAGGGAGGGCACCGGGGAGCTGTTTTTT CASSLRREGTGELFF
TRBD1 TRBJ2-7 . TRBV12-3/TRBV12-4 TGTGCCAGCAGTTTCTACAGGGGCTACGAGCAGTACTTC CASSFYRGYEQYF
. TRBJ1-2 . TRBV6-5 TGTGCCAGCAGGTCCCCCGGCGGTAACTATGGCTACACCTTC CASRSPGGNYGYTF
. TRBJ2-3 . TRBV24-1 TGTGCCACCAGTGAACGGGATACGCAGTATTTT CATSERDTQYF
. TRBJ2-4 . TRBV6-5 TGTGCCAGCAGGGAGGGGTGGGGTACGGCAAACATTCAGTACTTC CASREGWGTANIQYF
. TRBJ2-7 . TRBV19 TGTGCCAGTAGTATAGTAGCTGGCTACGAGCAGTACTTC CASSIVAGYEQYF
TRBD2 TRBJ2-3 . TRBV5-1 TGCGCCAGCAGCTTATTTGGCGGGGGGCTCACAGATACGCAGTATTTT CASSLFGGGLTDTQYF
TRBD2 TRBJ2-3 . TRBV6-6 TGTGCCAGCAGACTCCCCGGGACTACTAGCACAGATACGCAGTATTTT CASRLPGTTSTDTQYF
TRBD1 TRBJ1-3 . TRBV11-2 TGTGCCAGCAGCCACCGGGACAGGGACTCTGGAAACACCATATATTTT CASSHRDRDSGNTIYF
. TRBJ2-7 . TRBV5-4 TGTGCCAGCAGCTTGCAAAACAGGGACCTCTACGAGCAGTACTTC CASSLQNRDLYEQYF
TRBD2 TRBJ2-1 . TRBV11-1 TGTGCCAGCAGCTTATTCCTAGCGGGGGGGAATGAGCAGTTCTTC CASSLFLAGGNEQFF
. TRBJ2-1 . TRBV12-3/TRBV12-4 TGTGCCAGCAGTTTAGCCGAGGGGGAGGAGCAGTTCTTC CASSLAEGEEQFF
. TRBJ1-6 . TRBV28 TGTGCCAGCAGTCACCCGGGGGGACCAGGACCCCTCCACTTT CASSHPGGPGPLHF
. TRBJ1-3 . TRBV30 TGTGCCTGGAGTTATACAGGGCTTGCCTCTGGAAACACCATATATTTT CAWSYTGLASGNTIYF
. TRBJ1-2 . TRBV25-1 TGTGCCAGCAGTGAATGGACGGGGACTGGCTATGGCTACACCTTC CASSEWTGTGYGYTF
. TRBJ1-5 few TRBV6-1 TGTGCCAGCAGTGAACGGGACTGGGGTTATCAGCCCCAGCATTTT CASSERDWGYQPQHF